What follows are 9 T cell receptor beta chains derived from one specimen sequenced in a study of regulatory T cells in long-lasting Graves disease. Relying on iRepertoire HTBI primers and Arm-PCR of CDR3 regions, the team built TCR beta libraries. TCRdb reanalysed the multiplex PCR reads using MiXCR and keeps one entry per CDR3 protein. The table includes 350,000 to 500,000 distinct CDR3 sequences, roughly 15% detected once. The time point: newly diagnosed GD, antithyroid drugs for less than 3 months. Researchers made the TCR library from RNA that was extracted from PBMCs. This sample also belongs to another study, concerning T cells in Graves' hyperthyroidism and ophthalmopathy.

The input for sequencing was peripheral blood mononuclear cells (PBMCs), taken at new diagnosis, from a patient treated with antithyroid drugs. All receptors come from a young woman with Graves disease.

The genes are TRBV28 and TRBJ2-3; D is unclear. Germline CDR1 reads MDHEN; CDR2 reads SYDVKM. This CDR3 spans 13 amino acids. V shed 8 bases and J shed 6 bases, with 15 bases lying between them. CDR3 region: CASEHPTKDTQYF. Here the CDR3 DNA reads TGTGCCAGCGAACACCCTACAAAGGATACGCAGTATTTT.

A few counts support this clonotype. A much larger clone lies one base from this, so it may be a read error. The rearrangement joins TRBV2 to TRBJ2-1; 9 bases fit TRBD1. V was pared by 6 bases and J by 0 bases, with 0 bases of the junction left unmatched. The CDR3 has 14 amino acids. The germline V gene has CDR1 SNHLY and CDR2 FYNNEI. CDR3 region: CASRTGGSYNEQFF. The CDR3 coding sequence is TGTGCCAGCAGGACAGGGGGCTCCTACAATGAGCAGTTCTTC.

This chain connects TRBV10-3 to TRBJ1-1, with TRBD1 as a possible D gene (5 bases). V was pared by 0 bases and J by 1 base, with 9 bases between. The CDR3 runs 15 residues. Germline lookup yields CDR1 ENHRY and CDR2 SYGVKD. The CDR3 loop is CAISESRGANTEAFF. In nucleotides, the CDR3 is TGTGCCATCAGTGAGTCCAGAGGGGCGAACACTGAAGCTTTCTTT.

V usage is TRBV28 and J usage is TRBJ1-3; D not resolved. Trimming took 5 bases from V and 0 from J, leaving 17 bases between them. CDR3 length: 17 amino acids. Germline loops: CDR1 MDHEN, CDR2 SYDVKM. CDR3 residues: CASSPGGSLHSGNTIYF. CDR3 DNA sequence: TGTGCCAGCAGTCCGGGAGGGTCCCTTCACTCTGGAAACACCATATATTTT.

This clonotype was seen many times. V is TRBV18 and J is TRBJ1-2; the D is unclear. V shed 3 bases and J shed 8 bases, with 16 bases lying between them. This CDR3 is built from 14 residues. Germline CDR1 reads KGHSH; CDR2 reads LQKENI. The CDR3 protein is CASSPLAENRGYTF. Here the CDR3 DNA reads TGTGCCAGCTCACCCCTTGCGGAAAATAGGGGCTACACCTTC. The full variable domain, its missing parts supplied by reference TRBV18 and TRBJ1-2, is NAGVMQNPRHLVRRRGQEARLRCSPMKGHSHVYWYRQLPEEGLKFMVYLQKENIIDESGMPKERFSAEFPKEGPSILRIQQVVRGDSAAYFCASSPLAENRGYTFGSGTRLTVV.

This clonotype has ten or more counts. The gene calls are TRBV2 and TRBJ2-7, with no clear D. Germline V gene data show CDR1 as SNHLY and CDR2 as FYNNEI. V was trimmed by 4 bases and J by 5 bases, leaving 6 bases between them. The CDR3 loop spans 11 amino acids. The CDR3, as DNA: TGTGCCAGCAGTGTAAGGGACGAGCAGTACTTC. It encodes CASSVRDEQYF.

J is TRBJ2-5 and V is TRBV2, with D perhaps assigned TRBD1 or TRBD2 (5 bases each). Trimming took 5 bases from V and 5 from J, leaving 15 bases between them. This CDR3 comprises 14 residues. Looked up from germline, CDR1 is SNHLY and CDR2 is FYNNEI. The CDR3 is CASSSGTSPETQYF. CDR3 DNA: TGTGCCAGCAGTTCCGGGACCTCCCCGGAGACCCAGTACTTC.

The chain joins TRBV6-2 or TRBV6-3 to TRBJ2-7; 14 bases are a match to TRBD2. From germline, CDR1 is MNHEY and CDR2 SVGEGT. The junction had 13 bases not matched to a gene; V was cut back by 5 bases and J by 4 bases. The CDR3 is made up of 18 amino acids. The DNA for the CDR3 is TGTGCCAGCAGTCGACTCGACGGGACTAGCGGGAGTCGATACGAGCAGTACTTC. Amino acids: CASSRLDGTSGSRYEQYF.

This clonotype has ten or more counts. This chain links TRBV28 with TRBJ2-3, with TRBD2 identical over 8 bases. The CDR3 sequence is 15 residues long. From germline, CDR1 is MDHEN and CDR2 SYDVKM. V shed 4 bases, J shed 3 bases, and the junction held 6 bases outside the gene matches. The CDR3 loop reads CASSYRLAPTDTQYF. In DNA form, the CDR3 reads TGTGCCAGCAGTTACCGACTAGCGCCAACAGATACGCAGTATTTT. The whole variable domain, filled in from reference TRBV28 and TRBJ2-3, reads DVKVTQSSRYLVKRTGEKVFLECVQDMDHENMFWYRQDPGLGLRLIYFSYDVKMKEKGDIPEGYSVSREKKERFSLILESASTNQTSMYLCASSYRLAPTDTQYFGPGTRLTVL.